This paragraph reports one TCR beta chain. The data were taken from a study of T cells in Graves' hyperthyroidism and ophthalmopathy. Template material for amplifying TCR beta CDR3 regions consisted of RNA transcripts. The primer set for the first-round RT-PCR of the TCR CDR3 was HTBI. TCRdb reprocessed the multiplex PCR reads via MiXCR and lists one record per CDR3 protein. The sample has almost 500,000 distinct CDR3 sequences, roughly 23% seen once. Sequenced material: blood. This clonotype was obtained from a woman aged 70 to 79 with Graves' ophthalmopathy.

CDR3 nucleotide sequence: TGCGCCAGCACCCGCACGTGGGGTAGTACTGAAGCTTTCTTT. Protein sequence: CASTRTWGSTEAFF. This sequence joins TRBV5-1 and TRBJ1-1; no clear D gene. The germline V gene has CDR1 SGHRS and CDR2 YFSETQ. V lost 6 bases and J 5 bases, leaving 17 bases between the germline ends. CDR3 length: 14 residues. Filled out from reference TRBV5-1 and TRBJ1-1, the complete variable domain reads KAGVTQTPRYLIKTRGQQVTLSCSPISGHRSVSWYQQTPGQGLQFLFEYFSETQRNKGNFPGRFSGRQFSNSRSEMNVSTLELGDSALYLCASTRTWGSTEAFFGQGTRLTVV.